This passage covers 16 T cell receptor beta chains from one sample sequenced in a study of blood T cell repertoires in COVID-19. TCRdb keeps only in-frame clones here, not all; method: immunoSEQ multiplex PCR. The sample carries about 410,000 clones, 89% recorded once. The sample comprised PBMCs or T cells enriched from blood (not recorded which). The origin of the receptors is a woman aged 25 to 39 who had recovered from COVID-19.

This clone has just one count. The chain employs TRBV28 and TRBJ1-2; 7 nucleotides line up with TRBD1. In germline, CDR1 is MDHEN, CDR2 SYDVKM. There are 15 residues in the CDR3. V lost 10 bases, J lost 9 bases, and 20 bases stayed unmatched. The CDR3 reads CATGTGQWLVRSYTF. CDR3 in DNA: TGTGCCACCGGGACGGGACAGTGGCTGGTTCGAAGCTACACCTTC.

This rearrangement joins TRBV6-5 to TRBJ2-1; the match to TRBD2 covers 9 bases. Germline assignment: CDR1 MNHEY and CDR2 SVGAGI. The ends lost 5 bases at V and 4 bases at J; junction bases unmatched: 6. This CDR3 comprises 15 residues. DNA of the CDR3: TGTGCCAGCAGTCCTCCGGGACTAGCATACAATGAGCAGTTCTTC. This encodes CASSPPGLAYNEQFF.

The DNA for the CDR3 is TGTGCCAGCAGTTTACGACGGGGGGGCTCCTACGAGCAGTACTTC. Protein: CASSLRRGGSYEQYF. The chain has TRBV27 and TRBJ2-7; 8 nucleotides match TRBD2. CDR3 length: 15 amino acids. V shed 2 bases and J 0 bases; nucleotides not matched to a gene: 3. Germline V gene sequence: CDR1 MNHEY, CDR2 SMNVEV (reference sequence).

This chain uses TRBV24-1 with TRBJ2-1; 9 positions agree with TRBD1. CDR3 length: 14 residues. Trimming took 6 bases from V and 5 from J; bases not matched to a gene: 4. Germline V gene data show CDR1 as KGHDR and CDR2 as SFDVKD. CDR3 region: CATSRTGDNNEQFF. CDR3 coding DNA: TGTGCCACCAGTCGGACAGGGGACAACAATGAGCAGTTCTTC.

The rearrangement links TRBV7-3 to TRBJ2-2, with D perhaps matching TRBD2 (5 bases). The CDR3 contains 15 residues. Germline CDR1 and CDR2: SGHTA and FQGTGA. Deletions cut 5 bases from V and 2 bases from J, with 12 bases between. In nucleotides, the CDR3 is TGTGCCAGCAGCCCTTTCCGGGGAAACACCGGGGAGCTGTTTTTT. Protein product: CASSPFRGNTGELFF. Based on the CDR3 plus reference TRBV7-3 and TRBJ2-2, the full variable domain is GAGVSQTPSNKVTEKGKYVELRCDPISGHTALYWYRQSLGQGPEFLIYFQGTGAADDSGLPNDRFFAVRPEGSVSTLKIQRTERGDSAVYLCASSPFRGNTGELFFGEGSRLTVL.

The chain is built from TRBV29-1 and TRBJ1-1; D is unresolved. The CDR3 length is 10 residues. V lost 3 bases, J lost 10 bases, and 9 bases lay in between. The V gene's germline CDR1 is SQVTM and CDR2 ANQGSEA. The CDR3 nucleotides read TGCAGCGTTGATCTGGGGAGAGCTTTCTTT. Encoded protein: CSVDLGRAFF.

This chain connects TRBV7-9 to TRBJ2-1, with TRBD1 matching over 7 bases. The V gene end was trimmed by 2 bases and the J gene end by 7 bases; junction bases not matched to a gene: 5. This CDR3 contains 14 residues. CDR1 and CDR2 (germline): SEHNR, FQNEAQ (reference sequence). CDR3 coding DNA: TGTGCCAGCAGCTTAAATAGGGGGCTTAATGAGCAGTTCTTC. Its translation: CASSLNRGLNEQFF. The whole variable domain, remainder taken from reference TRBV7-9 and TRBJ2-1, is DTGVSQNPRHKITKRGQNVTFRCDPISEHNRLYWYRQTLGQGPEFLTYFQNEAQLEKSRLLSDRFSAERPKGSFSTLEIQRTEQGDSAMYLCASSLNRGLNEQFFGPGTRLTVL.

V usage is TRBV7-2 and J usage is TRBJ2-1; the match to TRBD2 covers 9 bases. This CDR3 has 13 amino acids. After removal of 5 bases from V and 12 bases from J, the junction contained 8 bases not matched to a gene. Germline V gene lookup returns CDR1 SGHTA and CDR2 FQGNSA. This CDR3 is CASSQRGAHVQFF. CDR3 coding DNA: TGTGCCAGCAGCCAGCGGGGGGCCCATGTGCAGTTCTTC.

The V gene is TRBV5-8, the J gene TRBJ1-3; 9 bases fit TRBD1. This CDR3 contains 15 residues. With 4 bases clipped from V and 3 bases from J, the junction kept 5 bases outside the gene matches. From germline, CDR1 is SGHTS and CDR2 YDEGEE. The CDR3 reads CASSDGQGFGNTIYF. The CDR3 DNA follows: TGTGCCAGCAGCGACGGACAGGGGTTTGGAAACACCATATATTTT.

The sample holds one count of this clone. The chain joins TRBV4-2 to TRBJ1-2, with D hard to call. Germline V gene sequence: CDR1 LGHNA, CDR2 YNFKEQ. The CDR3 runs 17 residues. Trimming cost V 0 bases and J 2 bases, with 16 bases left between them. CDR3 in amino acids: CASSQEGSNVPNYGYTF. The CDR3 DNA sequence: TGTGCCAGCAGCCAAGAGGGGAGTAATGTCCCAAACTATGGCTACACCTTC.

The V gene is TRBV5-1, the J gene TRBJ2-7; the match to TRBD1 covers 11 bases. The CDR3 is 14 amino acids. The ends lost 7 bases at V and 5 bases at J; junction bases unmatched: 8. The germline V gene encodes CDR1 SGHRS and CDR2 YFSETQ. The DNA for the CDR3 is TGCGCCAGCTCGGACAGGGGGCGCGGCCACGAGCAGTACTTC. As protein: CASSDRGRGHEQYF.

The chain has TRBV21-1 and TRBJ2-2; TRBD2 is the table's D call and was not checked against the DNA. TRBV21-1 is classified as a pseudogene. CDR3 size: 18 residues. Here the CDR3 reads CASSPGSGLNLNTGELFF. As DNA, the CDR3 is TGTGCCAGCAGCCCAGGATCGGGACTAAACCTGAACACCGGGGAGCTGTTTTTT.

The chain joins TRBV12-3 or TRBV12-4 to TRBJ1-1; unclear D gene. V lost 7 bases to trimming and J lost 3 bases, with 12 bases between them. The CDR3 contains 13 residues. The CDR3 DNA reads TGTGCCAGCACCCTTGACTGGGACACTGAAGCTTTCTTT. Its translation is CASTLDWDTEAFF.

The V call is TRBV24-1, the J call TRBJ2-7; the D gene is possibly TRBD1 (7 bases). CDR3 length: 16 residues. V lost 5 bases, J lost 5 bases, and 21 bases lay in between. Germline values: CDR1 KGHDR, CDR2 SFDVKD. The CDR3 sequence is CATSAGGGGSKDEQYF. The CDR3 DNA follows: TGTGCCACCAGTGCCGGAGGAGGGGGCTCGAAAGACGAGCAGTACTTC.

CDR3 sequence reads: CASSTYQGKGQPQHF. The CDR3 DNA reads as TGTGCCAGTAGTACATACCAGGGTAAGGGACAGCCCCAGCATTTT. The rearrangement uses TRBV19 and TRBJ1-5, with D perhaps matching TRBD1 (5 bases). Germline CDR1 and CDR2: LNHDA and SQIVND (reference sequence). Trimming cost V 4 bases and J 7 bases, with 17 bases left between them. The CDR3 sequence is 15 residues long.

The V call is TRBV15, the J call TRBJ2-7; 7 nucleotides agree with TRBD1. CDR1 and CDR2 from the germline V gene are LNHNV and YYDKDF (reference sequence). CDR3 length: 14 residues. J was trimmed by 7 bases and V by 5 bases; bases with no gene match: 11. The CDR3 is CATSVGQPVFEQYF. The CDR3 DNA follows: TGTGCCACCAGCGTGGGACAGCCGGTTTTTGAGCAGTACTTC.